This TCR beta chain was recorded in a study of patients and donors after allogeneic stem cell transplantation. A few counts support this clonotype. In TCRdb, the RT-PCR reads were re-called with MiXCR into one record per CDR3 protein. Seen here are about 90,000 distinct CDR3 sequences, 40% to 60% observed once, and the top ten hold more than 55%. Trimming left V 1 base short and J 2 bases short, with 8 bases between. CDR1 MNHEY and CDR2 SMNVEV come from the germline V gene (reference sequence). The CDR3 loop spans 14 amino acids. Source material: blood, either unsorted or a sorted T cell fraction (not recorded which). The J gene is TRBJ1-1, the V gene TRBV27; D gene unclear. The sequence came from a human donor who was either an allogeneic HSCT recipient or a stem cell or donor lymphocyte infusion donor (not recorded which). It is not recorded whose cells these are; they may come from a transplant donor. The CDR3 DNA is TGTGCCAGCAGTTTATATTGGGGTAACACTGAAGCTTTCTTT. This gives the protein CASSLYWGNTEAFF.